This T cell receptor (beta chain) was profiled in a study of cytomegalovirus exposure and HLA in healthy donors (dated by TCRdb to the late 2010s). Some background on the complete study: According to an earlier analysis of several hundred of the donors, some 170 million T cells yielded 90 million to 130 million unique TCR beta sequences and around 300 Gb of sequence data. About 280 gigabases of sequencing data and approximately 91 million unique TCR sequences made up an early release that covered 500 to 700 HLA-typed donors. The genetic ancestry cluster associated with self-reported Caucasian donors included roughly 84% of the 398 genotyped donors. The aim of the study was to test whether cataloging public T cell receptors could identify signatures of past pathogen exposure. The study used immunosequencing to profile the T cell repertoires of around 600 subjects and linked those repertoires to cytomegalovirus serostatus. Along with the approximately 600-subject first cohort, a separate validation cohort of over a hundred different subjects was used. High-throughput TCR immunosequencing, statistical association of individual TCRs with disease status, and machine learning were combined to predict cytomegalovirus infection status. A later analysis re-analyzed previously published TCR beta repertoires from 500 to 700 donors and added high-resolution HLA genotyping to study TCR occurrence patterns. The later analysis used no new phenotypic data to find candidate immune exposures, relying instead on TCR beta sequences and their occurrence across donors. To decide whether each TCR beta V gene segment behaved as functional or pseudogenic, an earlier analysis of 587 of the donors relied on high-throughput TCR beta sequencing. Donor age, sex, ethnicity and CMV serostatus were compiled together with the repertoire data. Genome-wide SNP genotypes for about 55% of the roughly 670 donors were used in a later genetic analysis, which treated that subset as a discovery cohort. Every repertoire in the discovery cohort had been generated on one and the same sequencing platform. Class I and class II HLA loci were covered by the typing at four-digit resolution. The number of typed donors differed by locus: about 620-630 for A, B, C, DRB1 and DQB1; some 500 for DQA1; fewer than 610 for DPA1; and approximately 450 for DPB1. Several DR-DQ haplotypes were treated as single units for association and clustering because of strong linkage in the cohort. Among about 390 genotyped donors of the cohort, an average of about 240,000 unique TCR beta nucleotide sequences were sequenced per donor, approximately 20% of them non-productive. Summary of the overall study and its limitations: This cohort had only TCR beta chains sequenced, and the lack of alpha or paired-chain data limited which features could be detected. When HLA alleles, especially DR and DQ, strongly co-occurred, TCR associations were difficult to assign to individual alleles. A total of 150 to 200 TCR beta chains were listed by the study as associated with cytomegalovirus. Most TCR sequences were observed very rarely across donors, whereas some public TCRs were present in many individuals. In both the original and validation cohorts, the classifier was reported to diagnose cytomegalovirus status with high specificity and sensitivity. The earlier analysis of 450 to 700 of the donors excluded roughly 16 rarely observed V segments, including chromosome 9 orphons, because counts were too low. In a later analysis, HLA-associated TCR beta chains were found to be more clonally expanded and to have lower generation probabilities than equally common non-associated chains. Because HLA typing was unavailable for some donors at each locus, only the typed subset was used in association tests. A later analysis found that TCR association rates varied across HLA loci, with DRB1 alleles showing the most associated TCRs and HLA-C alleles the fewest. It was suggested by the authors that the approach could potentially be generalized to other disease states and immunological phenotypes. Because the 87-base-pair reads could not distinguish some IMGT-functional V segments, including TRBV6-2 and TRBV6-3, those segments were excluded. In an earlier analysis of around 600 of the donors, most TCR beta V segments were observed in productive rearrangements about 87% or about 30% of the time, broadly matching IMGT annotations. Compared with the approximately 600-donor mean, donors in an Asian-associated ancestry cluster had fewer N-insertions in productive TCRs, according to a later genetic analysis. Linkage disequilibrium might explain the correlated functional status among segregating V segments, but an unknown experimental factor could not be ruled out. A few of the identified cytomegalovirus-associated TCR beta chains were confirmed in vitro to be specific for cytomegalovirus antigens. Most CMV-associated TCR beta chains appeared to be HLA-restricted in a later analysis, and the HLA associations seemed to be driven largely by CMV exposure. At a false discovery rate of 0.05, a later analysis linked fewer than 20,000 TCR beta sequences to specific HLA alleles. A later genetic analysis associated a missense DCLRE1C variant with V-gene and J-gene trimming of TCR beta chains, and an independent cohort replicated the association. A cluster of highly shared sequence variants was judged likely to be a technical artifact of the sequencing pipeline. A further reported finding was that TCR beta sequences accurately predicted the HLA-A and HLA-B alleles for most subjects in the first cohort. Roughly uniform sequencing depth across donors was assumed in presence/absence analyses, although this assumption may not hold. Immune exposure information for the cohort was limited to CMV serostatus. According to a later analysis, parvovirus B19, influenza, CMV and Epstein-Barr virus appeared linked to several top co-occurrence clusters.

With respect to this clone: Its antigen remains unidentified. No base quality values were provided; no much bigger clone lies one nucleotide off.

The method was the immunoSEQ multiplex PCR assay. The multiplex PCR relied on a mix of 60 forward primers for TCR Vbeta segments and 13 reverse primers for TCR Jbeta segments. A multiplex PCR assay on genomic DNA amplified the CDR3 region of rearranged TCR beta genes. Amplified TCR beta libraries were sequenced as 87-base-pair reads on the Illumina HiSeq System. As for the authors' bioinformatics: A later analysis tallied roughly 80 million unique TCR beta chains across the 650 to 750 repertoires, and around 9.9 million of those chains were shared by two or more donors. Raw reads were error-corrected and collapsed into unique sequences with a nearest-neighbor algorithm that merged closely related sequences to remove PCR and sequencing errors. Alignment of CDR3 sequences to IMGT reference sequences was used to assign V, D and J gene segments. For a sequence to be retained, a match of at least six nucleotides was required to both a V gene segment and a J gene segment. Rearrangements were classified as productive when the CDR3 lacked stop codons and remained in frame with V and J, and all other rearrangements were classified as non-productive. CDR3 was defined by IMGT convention, running from the second conserved V-encoded cysteine to the conserved J-encoded phenylalanine. The earlier analysis of more than 450 of the donors excluded sequences that lacked an unambiguous match to a single V gene segment. In an earlier analysis of several hundred of the donors, V segments were called functional above 56.7% productive rearrangements and were called segregating when the between-donor standard deviation exceeded 5%. A statistical classification framework was built for diagnosing cytomegalovirus status from the catalog of TCR beta chain sequences. In a later analysis, V and J genes were assigned by comparing TCR nucleotide sequences against IMGT/GENE-DB human TR gene sequences. Using the TCRdist pipeline, a later analysis assigned CDR3 sequences along with most-parsimonious VDJ recombination scenarios. In a later analysis, each TCR beta chain was defined by its CDR3 amino acid sequence together with its V-gene family, and reads lacking a unique V-gene family were excluded. To address suspected cross-contamination and a sequencing artifact, a later analysis removed over 500 highly shared, low-generation-probability nucleotide sequences. In a later analysis, a clonal expansion index for each public chain was calculated from normalized within-repertoire ranks of inferred template counts. Generation probabilities in a later analysis came from a VDJ recombination model fitted to out-of-frame rearrangements, and those results were checked against IGoR. In a later analysis, TCR-TCR, TCR-HLA and TCR-CMV co-occurrence was scored with hypergeometric tests, and a repertoire-size bias correction was applied to TCR pairs. False discovery rates were estimated in a later analysis by permuting HLA or CMV assignments 20 times. In a later analysis, co-occurring TCRs were grouped with DBSCAN, and TCRdist sequence similarity was added when clustering was performed within HLA-allele-positive subsets. Repertoires with fewer than 30,000 or more than 120,000 public chains were left out of co-occurrence clustering, as were a few repertoires with anomalous nucleotide sharing. TCRdb mirrors the immuneACCESS table, restricted to in-frame sequences. Some clones are absent from its copies; in checked studies, under half trace to an unresolved V gene, and the reason for the others is unknown. D and trimming were read from the DNA, whereas the V and J calls and clone size are those reported in that table. Recorded for this sample are 200,000 to 250,000 clones; over 65% of them occurred a single time. 1.3% of the sample comes from the top ten.

V loses 1 base of germline sequence and J loses 6 bases, and the interval between the two ends is 7 bases. The CDR3 covers 13 residues, taking in both the cysteine and the phenylalanine. Of the read, only the CDR3 DNA is kept; its 39 bases are in frame from base 1. The germline V gene (reference sequence) yields LNHDA for CDR1 and SQIVND for CDR2. The cohort was made up of around 720 healthy bone marrow donors. Cohort members were all nominally healthy when sampled, although unrecorded immune exposures were likely present. Of the 670 or so cohort members, around 310 had a positive CMV serostatus and about 360 had a negative one, while no CMV serostatus was recorded for the donor. A peripheral blood sample was collected from each donor, and TCR beta sequencing was performed on peripheral blood mononuclear cells. Genomic DNA was extracted from the blood cell samples with the Qiagen DNeasy Blood Extraction Kit.

Input material: PBMCs. This receptor was taken from a human donor in good health. This chain joins TRBV19 to TRBJ2-1, with the identity of the D gene unclear. The sequenced DNA: TGTGCCAGTAGTATAGTGGGCGCCAATGAGCAGTTCTTC. This encodes CASSIVGANEQFF. The CDR3, completed at both ends by the reference TRBV19 and TRBJ2-1 genes, gives the full variable domain DGGITQSPKYLFRKEGQNVTLSCEQNLNHDAMYWYRQDPGQGLRLIYYSQIVNDFQKGDIAEGYSVSREKKESFPLTVTSAQKNPTAFYLCASSIVGANEQFFGPGTRLTVL.